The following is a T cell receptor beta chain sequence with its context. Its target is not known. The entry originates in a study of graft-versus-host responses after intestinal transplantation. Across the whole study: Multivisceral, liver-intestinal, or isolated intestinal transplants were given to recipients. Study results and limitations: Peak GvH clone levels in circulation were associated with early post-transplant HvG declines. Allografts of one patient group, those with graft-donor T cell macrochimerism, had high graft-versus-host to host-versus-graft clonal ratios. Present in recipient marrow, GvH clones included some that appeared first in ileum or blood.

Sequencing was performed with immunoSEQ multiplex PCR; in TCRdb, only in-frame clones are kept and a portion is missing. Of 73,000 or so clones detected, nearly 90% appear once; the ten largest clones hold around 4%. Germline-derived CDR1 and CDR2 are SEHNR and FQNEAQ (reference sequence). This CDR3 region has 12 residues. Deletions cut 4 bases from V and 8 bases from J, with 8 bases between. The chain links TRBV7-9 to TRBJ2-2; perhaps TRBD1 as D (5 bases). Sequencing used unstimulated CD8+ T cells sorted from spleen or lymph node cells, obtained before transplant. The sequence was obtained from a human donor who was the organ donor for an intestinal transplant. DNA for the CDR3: TGTGCCAGCAGCTCAGGGTCTGGGGAGCTGTTTTTT. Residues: CASSSGSGELFF.